This section outlines one T cell receptor beta chain sequence together with its context. This entry comes from a study of blood T cell repertoires in COVID-19. About the research overall: PBMCs, B-cell-depleted T cells, or T cells were the source of the cDNA or gDNA that made up the material.

Authors' analysis steps: The authors estimated nucleated cell counts from reference gene primer amplification. Clones were sequenced by immunoSEQ multiplex PCR, and TCRdb holds only the in-frame ones, with some missing. V, J and clone size were drawn from that table, and D and trimming were deduced from the DNA. The sample shows under 300,000 clones, more than 75% of them seen only once. Ages ranged from roughly 18 to 100 years, with residence in approximately 23 US areas. Assignments of participants to cohorts depended upon their own reported clinical history. The sequencing input was PBMCs or T cells enriched from blood (not recorded which). The sequence came from a woman in her 40s with acute COVID-19.

The CDR3 region is CASSQDFAGEQFF. In DNA, the CDR3 is TGCGCCAGCAGCCAAGATTTTGCGGGTGAGCAGTTCTTC. The chain couples TRBV4-3 to TRBJ2-1, with D possibly being TRBD2 (5 bases). V was pared by 0 bases and J by 9 bases, with 9 bases between. Germline CDR1 is LGHNA and CDR2 is YSLEER. The CDR3 runs 13 residues.